This entry is about one TCR beta chain. Antigen specificity is unknown. This specimen belongs to a study of regulatory T cells in long-lasting Graves disease. This CDR3 comprises 14 residues. Trimming shortened V by 1 base and J by 2 bases, and 9 bases separated the two germline ends. Germline assignment: CDR1 SGHKS and CDR2 YYEKEE (reference sequence). Study results and caveats: Newly diagnosed Graves' patients exceeded persistent ones in TCR diversity.

Time point indicated: newly diagnosed GD, antithyroid drugs for less than 3 months. PBMC RNA was the source of the TCR library. Researchers made TCR beta libraries by using iRepertoire HTBI primers and running Arm-PCR on CDR3 regions. Each CDR3 protein gets one entry after TCRdb re-called the multiplex PCR reads with MiXCR. Of 410,000 or so distinct CDR3 sequences listed, around 14% are singletons. This same sample was also taken into another study, of T cells in Graves' hyperthyroidism and ophthalmopathy. That source adds: Uncontrolled infection, other autoimmune disease, pregnancy and lactation each barred patients from inclusion. Blood samples included most of the expanded thyroid clonotypes exceeding 0.001. Stable hyperthyroidism was told apart from ophthalmopathy by a model built on 13 V-J features.

This sample comprised peripheral blood mononuclear cells (PBMCs), obtained at new diagnosis, from a patient treated with antithyroid drugs. The receptor comes from a woman in her 30s with Graves disease. The chain links TRBV5-5 to TRBJ1-2; D unclear. For the CDR3, the DNA is TGTGCCAGCAGCTTGAAGCAGAAAAACTATGGCTACACCTTC. The encoded protein is CASSLKQKNYGYTF. Looking up the rest from reference TRBV5-5 and TRBJ1-2 gives the full variable domain: DAGVTQSPTHLIKTRGQQVTLRCSPISGHKSVSWYQQVLGQGPQFIFQYYEKEERGRGNFPDRFSARQFPNYSSELNVNALLLGDSALYLCASSLKQKNYGYTFGSGTRLTVV.